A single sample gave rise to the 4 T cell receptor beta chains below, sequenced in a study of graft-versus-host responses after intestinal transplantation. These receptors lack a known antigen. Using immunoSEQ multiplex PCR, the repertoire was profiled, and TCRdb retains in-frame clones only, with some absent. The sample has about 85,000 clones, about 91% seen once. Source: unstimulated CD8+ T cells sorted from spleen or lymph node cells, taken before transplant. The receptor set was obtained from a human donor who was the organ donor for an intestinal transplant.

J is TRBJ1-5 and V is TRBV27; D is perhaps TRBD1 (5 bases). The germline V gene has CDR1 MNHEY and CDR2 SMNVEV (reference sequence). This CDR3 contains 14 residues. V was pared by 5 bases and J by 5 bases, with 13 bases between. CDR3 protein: CASSHGTDDQPQHF. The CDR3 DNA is TGTGCCAGCAGTCACGGGACCGATGATCAGCCCCAGCATTTT.

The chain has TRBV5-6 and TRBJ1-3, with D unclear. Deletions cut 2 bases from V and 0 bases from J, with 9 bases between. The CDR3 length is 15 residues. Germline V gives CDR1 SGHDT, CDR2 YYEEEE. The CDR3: CASSFKDSSGNTIYF. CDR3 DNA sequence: TGTGCCAGCAGCTTTAAAGATAGCTCTGGAAACACCATATATTTT.

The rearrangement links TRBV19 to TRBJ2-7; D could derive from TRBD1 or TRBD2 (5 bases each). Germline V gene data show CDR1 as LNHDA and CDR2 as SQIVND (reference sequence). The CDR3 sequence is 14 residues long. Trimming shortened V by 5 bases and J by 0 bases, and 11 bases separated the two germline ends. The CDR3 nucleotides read TGTGCCAGTAGTCCCCGGGACGGCTCCTACGAGCAGTACTTC. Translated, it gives CASSPRDGSYEQYF.

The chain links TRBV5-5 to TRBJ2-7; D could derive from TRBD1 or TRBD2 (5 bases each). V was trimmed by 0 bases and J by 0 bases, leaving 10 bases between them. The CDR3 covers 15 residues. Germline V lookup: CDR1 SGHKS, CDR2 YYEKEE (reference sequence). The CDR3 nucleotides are TGTGCCAGCAGCTTGGCCAAGGGGAGCTCCTACGAGCAGTACTTC. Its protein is CASSLAKGSSYEQYF.